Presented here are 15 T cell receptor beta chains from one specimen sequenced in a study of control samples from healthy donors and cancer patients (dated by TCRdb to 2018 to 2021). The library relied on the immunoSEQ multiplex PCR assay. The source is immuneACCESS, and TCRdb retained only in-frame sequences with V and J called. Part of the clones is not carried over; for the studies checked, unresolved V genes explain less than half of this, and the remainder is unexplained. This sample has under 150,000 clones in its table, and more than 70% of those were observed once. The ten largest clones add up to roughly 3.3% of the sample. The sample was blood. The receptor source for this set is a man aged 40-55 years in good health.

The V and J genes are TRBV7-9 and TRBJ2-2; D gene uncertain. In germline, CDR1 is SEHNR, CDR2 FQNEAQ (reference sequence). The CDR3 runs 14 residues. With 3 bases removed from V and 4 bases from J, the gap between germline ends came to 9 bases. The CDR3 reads CASSLARATGELFF. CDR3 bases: TGTGCCAGCAGCTTGGCCAGAGCCACCGGGGAGCTGTTTTTT.

The CDR3 region has the DNA TGTGCCAGCAGCCTTACCGGGACCGTGCTGGGCTACACCTTC. It specifies CASSLTGTVLGYTF. This chain joins TRBV6-5 and TRBJ1-2, with a tentative D call TRBD1 (5 bases). The CDR3 is 14 residues long. Deletions cut 6 bases from V and 8 bases from J, with 19 bases between. Germline V gene sequence: CDR1 MNHEY, CDR2 SVGAGI.

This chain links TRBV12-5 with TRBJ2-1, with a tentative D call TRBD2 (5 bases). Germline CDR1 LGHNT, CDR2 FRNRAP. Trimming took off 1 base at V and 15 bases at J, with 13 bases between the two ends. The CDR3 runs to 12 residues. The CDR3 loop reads CASGLEAGIGFF. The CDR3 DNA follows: TGTGCTAGTGGTTTGGAGGCGGGCATCGGGTTCTTC.

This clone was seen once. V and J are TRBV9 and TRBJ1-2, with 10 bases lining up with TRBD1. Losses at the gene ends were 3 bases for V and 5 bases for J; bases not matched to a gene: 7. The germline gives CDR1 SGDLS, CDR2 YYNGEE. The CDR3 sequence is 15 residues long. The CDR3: CASSDRQGARYGYTF. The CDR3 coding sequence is TGTGCCAGCAGCGACCGACAGGGGGCTAGGTATGGCTACACCTTC.

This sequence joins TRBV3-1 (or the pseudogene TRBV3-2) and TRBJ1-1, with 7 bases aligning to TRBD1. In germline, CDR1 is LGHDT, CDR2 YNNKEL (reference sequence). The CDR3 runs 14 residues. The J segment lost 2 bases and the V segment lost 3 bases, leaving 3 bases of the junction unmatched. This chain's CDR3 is CASSHRDRNTEAFF. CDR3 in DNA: TGTGCCAGCAGCCATCGGGACAGAAACACTGAAGCTTTCTTT.

CDR3 in amino acids: CATSRGGGGNEKLFF. CDR3 DNA sequence: TGTGCCACCAGCCGGGGGGGTGGTGGTAATGAAAAACTGTTTTTT. This sequence joins TRBV24-1 and TRBJ1-4, with D possibly TRBD1 on 5 matching bases. Germline V gene sequence: CDR1 KGHDR, CDR2 SFDVKD. The length of the CDR3 is 15 residues. V was pared by 7 bases and J by 4 bases, with 15 bases between.

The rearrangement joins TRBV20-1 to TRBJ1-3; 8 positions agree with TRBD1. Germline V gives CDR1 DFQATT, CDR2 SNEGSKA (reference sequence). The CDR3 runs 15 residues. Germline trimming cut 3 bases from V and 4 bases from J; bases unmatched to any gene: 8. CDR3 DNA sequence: TGCAGTGCTAGTAGGCAGGGGGCAGGAGGAAACACCATATATTTT. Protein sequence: CSASRQGAGGNTIYF.

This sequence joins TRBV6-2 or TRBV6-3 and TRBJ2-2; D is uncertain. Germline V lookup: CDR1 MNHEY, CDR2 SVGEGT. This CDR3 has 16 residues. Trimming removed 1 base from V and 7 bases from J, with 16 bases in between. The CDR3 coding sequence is TGTGCCAGCAGTTACTGGGGTCCAGTTTTTGGCGGGGAGCTGTTTTTT. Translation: CASSYWGPVFGGELFF.

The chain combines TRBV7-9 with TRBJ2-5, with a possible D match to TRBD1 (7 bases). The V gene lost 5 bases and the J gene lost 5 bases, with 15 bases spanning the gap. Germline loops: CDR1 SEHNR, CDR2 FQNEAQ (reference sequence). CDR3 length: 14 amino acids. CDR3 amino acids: CASSLTQGRETQYF. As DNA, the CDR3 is TGTGCCAGCAGCCTAACACAGGGGAGGGAGACCCAGTACTTC.

The CDR3 DNA reads TGTGCCACCAGTGGTGGGACAGGGAATAACTATGGCTACACCTTC. Its translation is CATSGGTGNNYGYTF. V is TRBV24-1 and J is TRBJ1-2, with TRBD1 matching 9 bases. This CDR3 is built from 15 residues. V shed 5 bases, J shed 1 base, and the junction held 4 bases outside the gene matches. Germline V gene data show CDR1 as KGHDR and CDR2 as SFDVKD.

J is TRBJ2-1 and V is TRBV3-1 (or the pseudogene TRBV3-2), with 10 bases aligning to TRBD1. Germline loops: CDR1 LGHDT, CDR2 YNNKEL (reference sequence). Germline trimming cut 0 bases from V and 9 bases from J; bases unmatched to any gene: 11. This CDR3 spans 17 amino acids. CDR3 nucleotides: TGTGCCAGCAGCCAAGACCGACAGGGGGCGAATCAGGGTGAGCAGTTCTTC. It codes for CASSQDRQGANQGEQFF.

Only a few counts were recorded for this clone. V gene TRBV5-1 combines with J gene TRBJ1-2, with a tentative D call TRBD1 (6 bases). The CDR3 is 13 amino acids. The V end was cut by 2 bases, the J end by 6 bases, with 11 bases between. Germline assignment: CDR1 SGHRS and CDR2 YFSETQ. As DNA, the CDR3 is TGCGCCAGCAGCTTACAGGGTTCGGATGGCTACACCTTC. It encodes CASSLQGSDGYTF.

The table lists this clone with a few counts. CDR3 in amino acids: CASSGGGRYQETQYF. The CDR3 DNA reads as TGTGCCAGCAGCGGGGGGGGCCGGTACCAAGAGACCCAGTACTTC. The V call is TRBV5-4, the J call TRBJ2-5; perhaps TRBD2 as D (7 bases). This CDR3 is built from 15 residues. The germline V gene encodes CDR1 SGHNT and CDR2 YYREEE (reference sequence). V was cut by 4 bases and J by 0 bases, with 13 bases left in between.

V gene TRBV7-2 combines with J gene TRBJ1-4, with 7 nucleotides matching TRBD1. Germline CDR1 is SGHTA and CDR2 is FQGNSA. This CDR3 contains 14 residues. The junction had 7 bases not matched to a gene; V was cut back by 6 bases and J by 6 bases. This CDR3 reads CASSTGTAHEKLFF. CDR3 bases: TGTGCCAGCAGTACCGGGACAGCCCATGAAAAACTGTTTTTT.

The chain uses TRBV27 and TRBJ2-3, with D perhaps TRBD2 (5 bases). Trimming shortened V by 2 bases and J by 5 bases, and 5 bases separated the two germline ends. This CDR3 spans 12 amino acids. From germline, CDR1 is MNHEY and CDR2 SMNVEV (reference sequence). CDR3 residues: CASSLGGDTQYF. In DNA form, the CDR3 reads TGTGCCAGCAGTTTAGGAGGAGATACGCAGTATTTT.